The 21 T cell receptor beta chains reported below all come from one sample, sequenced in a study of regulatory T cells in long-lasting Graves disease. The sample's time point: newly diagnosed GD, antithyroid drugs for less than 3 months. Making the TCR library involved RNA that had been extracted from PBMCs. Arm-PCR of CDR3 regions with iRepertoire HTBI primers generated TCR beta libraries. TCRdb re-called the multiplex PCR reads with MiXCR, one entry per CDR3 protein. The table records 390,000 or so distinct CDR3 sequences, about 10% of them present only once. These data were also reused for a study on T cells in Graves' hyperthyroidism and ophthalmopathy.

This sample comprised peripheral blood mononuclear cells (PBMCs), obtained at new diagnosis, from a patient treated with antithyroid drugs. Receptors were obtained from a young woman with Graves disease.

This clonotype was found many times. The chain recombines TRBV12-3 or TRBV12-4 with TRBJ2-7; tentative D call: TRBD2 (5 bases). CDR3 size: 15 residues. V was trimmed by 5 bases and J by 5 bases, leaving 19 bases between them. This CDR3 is CASSPQAIALNEQYF. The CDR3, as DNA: TGTGCCAGCAGTCCCCAGGCCATAGCGCTTAACGAGCAGTACTTC.

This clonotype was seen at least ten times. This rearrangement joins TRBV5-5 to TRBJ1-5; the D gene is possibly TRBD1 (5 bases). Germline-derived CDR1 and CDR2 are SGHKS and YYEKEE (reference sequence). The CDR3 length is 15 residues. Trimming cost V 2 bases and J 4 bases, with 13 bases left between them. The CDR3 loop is CASSFGQGRNQPQHF. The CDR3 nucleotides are TGTGCCAGCAGCTTCGGCCAGGGAAGGAATCAGCCCCAGCATTTT. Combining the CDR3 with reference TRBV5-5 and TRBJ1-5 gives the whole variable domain DAGVTQSPTHLIKTRGQQVTLRCSPISGHKSVSWYQQVLGQGPQFIFQYYEKEERGRGNFPDRFSARQFPNYSSELNVNALLLGDSALYLCASSFGQGRNQPQHFGDGTRLSIL.

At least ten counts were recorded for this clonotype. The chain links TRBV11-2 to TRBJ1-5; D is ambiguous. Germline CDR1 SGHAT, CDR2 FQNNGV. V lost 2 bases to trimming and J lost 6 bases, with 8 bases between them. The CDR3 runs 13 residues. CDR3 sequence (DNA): TGTGCCAGCAGCTTATTTTCTAGTCAGCCCCAGCATTTT. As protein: CASSLFSSQPQHF.

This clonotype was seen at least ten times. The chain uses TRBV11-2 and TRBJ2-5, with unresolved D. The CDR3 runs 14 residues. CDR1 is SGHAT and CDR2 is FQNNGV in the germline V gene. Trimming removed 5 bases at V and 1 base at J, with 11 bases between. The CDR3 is CASSVGWGQETQYF. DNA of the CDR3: TGTGCCAGCAGCGTAGGCTGGGGCCAAGAGACCCAGTACTTC.

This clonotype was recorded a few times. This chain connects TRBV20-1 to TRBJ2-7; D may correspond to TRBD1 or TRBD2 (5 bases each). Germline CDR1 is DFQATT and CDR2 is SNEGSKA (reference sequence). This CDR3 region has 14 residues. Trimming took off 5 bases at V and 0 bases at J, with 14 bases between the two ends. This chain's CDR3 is CSAARGESSYEQYF. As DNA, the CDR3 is TGCAGTGCTGCTCGAGGGGAGAGCTCCTACGAGCAGTACTTC.

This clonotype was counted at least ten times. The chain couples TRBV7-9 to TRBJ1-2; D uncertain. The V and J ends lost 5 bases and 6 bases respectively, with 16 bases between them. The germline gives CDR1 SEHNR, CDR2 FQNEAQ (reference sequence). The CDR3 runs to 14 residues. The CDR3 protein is CASSPIPAGNGYTF. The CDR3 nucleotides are TGTGCCAGCAGCCCAATACCAGCGGGGAATGGCTACACCTTC. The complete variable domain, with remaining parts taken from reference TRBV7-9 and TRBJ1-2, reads DTGVSQNPRHKITKRGQNVTFRCDPISEHNRLYWYRQTLGQGPEFLTYFQNEAQLEKSRLLSDRFSAERPKGSFSTLEIQRTEQGDSAMYLCASSPIPAGNGYTFGSGTRLTVV.

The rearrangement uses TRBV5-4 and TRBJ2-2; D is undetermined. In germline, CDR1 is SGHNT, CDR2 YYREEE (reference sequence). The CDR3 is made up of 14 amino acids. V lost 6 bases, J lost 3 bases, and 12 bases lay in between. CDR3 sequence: CASKTLRDTGELFF. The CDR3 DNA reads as TGTGCCAGCAAGACGCTCCGCGACACCGGGGAGCTGTTTTTT.

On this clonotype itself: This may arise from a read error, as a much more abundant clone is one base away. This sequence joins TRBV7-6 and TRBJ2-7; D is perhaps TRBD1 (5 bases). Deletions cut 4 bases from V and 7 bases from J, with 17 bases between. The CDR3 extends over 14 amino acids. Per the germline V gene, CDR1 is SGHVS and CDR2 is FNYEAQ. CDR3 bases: TGTGCCAGCAGCTCCATTGGACACCACAATGAGCAGTACTTC. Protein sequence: CASSSIGHHNEQYF.

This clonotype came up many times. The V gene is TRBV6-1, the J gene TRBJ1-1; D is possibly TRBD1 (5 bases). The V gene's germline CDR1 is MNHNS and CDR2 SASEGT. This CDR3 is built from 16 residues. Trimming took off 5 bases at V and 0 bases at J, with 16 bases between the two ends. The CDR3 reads CASSQTSGAMNTEAFF. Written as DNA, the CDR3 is TGTGCCAGCAGTCAAACGTCCGGGGCCATGAACACTGAAGCTTTCTTT.

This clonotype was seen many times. For the CDR3, the DNA is TGCGCCAGCAGCTTGGTTGCTGGGAGCTCCTACAATGAGCAGTTCTTC. This codes for CASSLVAGSSYNEQFF. The rearrangement joins TRBV5-1 to TRBJ2-1; perhaps TRBD2 as D (5 bases). There are 16 residues in the CDR3. The germline V gene has CDR1 SGHRS and CDR2 YFSETQ. V dropped 0 bases and J dropped 0 bases, with 10 bases sitting between them.

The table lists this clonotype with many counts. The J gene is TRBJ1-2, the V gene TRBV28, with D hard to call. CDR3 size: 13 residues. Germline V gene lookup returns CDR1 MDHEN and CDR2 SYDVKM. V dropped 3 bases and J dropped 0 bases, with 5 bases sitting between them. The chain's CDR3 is CASSLESNYGYTF. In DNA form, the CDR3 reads TGTGCCAGCAGTTTGGAGTCTAACTATGGCTACACCTTC.

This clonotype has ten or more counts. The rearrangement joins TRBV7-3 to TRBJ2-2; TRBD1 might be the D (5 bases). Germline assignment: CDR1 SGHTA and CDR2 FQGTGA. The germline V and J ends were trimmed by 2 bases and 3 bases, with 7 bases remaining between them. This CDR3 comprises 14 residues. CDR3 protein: CASSLSGYTGELFF. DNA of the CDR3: TGTGCCAGCAGCTTATCAGGGTACACCGGGGAGCTGTTTTTT.

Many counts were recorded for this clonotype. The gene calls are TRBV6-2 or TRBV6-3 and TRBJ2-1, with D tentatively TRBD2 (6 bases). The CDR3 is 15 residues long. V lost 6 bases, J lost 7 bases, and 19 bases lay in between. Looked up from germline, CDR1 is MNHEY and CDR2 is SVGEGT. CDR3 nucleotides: TGTGCCAGCAGGGACTTCGGGGGTTCAGGTAATGAGCAGTTCTTC. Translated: CASRDFGGSGNEQFF.

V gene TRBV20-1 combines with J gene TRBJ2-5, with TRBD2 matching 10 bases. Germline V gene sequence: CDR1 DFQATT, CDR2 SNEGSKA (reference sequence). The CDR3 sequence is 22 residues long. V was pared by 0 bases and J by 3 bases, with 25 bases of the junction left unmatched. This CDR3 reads CSARDGDGTSDSISSMEETQYF. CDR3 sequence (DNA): TGCAGTGCTAGAGATGGTGACGGGACTAGCGATTCTATTAGTTCCATGGAAGAGACCCAGTACTTC.

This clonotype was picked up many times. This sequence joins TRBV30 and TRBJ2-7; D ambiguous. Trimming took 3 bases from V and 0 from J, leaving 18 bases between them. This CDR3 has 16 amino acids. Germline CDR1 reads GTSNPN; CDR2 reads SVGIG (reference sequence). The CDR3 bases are TGTGCCTGGAGGCATCGGCAGAATGTAAGCTCCTACGAGCAGTACGTC. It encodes CAWRHRQNVSSYEQYV.

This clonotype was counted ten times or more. This CDR3 is CASSLKLAAHGYTDTQYF. In DNA form, the CDR3 reads TGTGCCAGCAGCCTGAAATTAGCGGCACACGGGTACACAGATACGCAGTATTTT. The J gene is TRBJ2-3, the V gene TRBV3-1; possible D gene TRBD2, 6 bases. The CDR3 is made up of 18 amino acids. The germline gives CDR1 LGHDT, CDR2 YNNKEL (reference sequence). The V end was cut by 4 bases, the J end by 2 bases, with 22 bases between.

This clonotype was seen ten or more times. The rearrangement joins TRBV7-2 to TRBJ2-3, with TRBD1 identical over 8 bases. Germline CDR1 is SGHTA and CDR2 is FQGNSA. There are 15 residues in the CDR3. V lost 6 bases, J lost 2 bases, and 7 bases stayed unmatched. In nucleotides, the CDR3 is TGTGCCAGCAGTTACGGGACAGGCTCCACAGATACGCAGTATTTT. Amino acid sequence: CASSYGTGSTDTQYF.

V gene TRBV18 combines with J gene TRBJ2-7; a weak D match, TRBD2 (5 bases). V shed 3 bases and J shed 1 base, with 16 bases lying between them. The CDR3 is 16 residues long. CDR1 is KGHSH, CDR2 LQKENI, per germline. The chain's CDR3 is CASSPGIAWGSYEQYF. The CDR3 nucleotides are TGTGCCAGCTCACCGGGGATAGCGTGGGGATCCTACGAGCAGTACTTC.

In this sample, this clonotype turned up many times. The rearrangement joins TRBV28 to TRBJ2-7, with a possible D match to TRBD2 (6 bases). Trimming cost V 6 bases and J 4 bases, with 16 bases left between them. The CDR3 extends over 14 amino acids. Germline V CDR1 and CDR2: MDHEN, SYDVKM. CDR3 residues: CASRFVGGTYEQYF. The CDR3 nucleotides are TGTGCCAGCAGGTTTGTCGGGGGAACTTACGAGCAGTACTTC. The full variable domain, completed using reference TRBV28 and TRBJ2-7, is DVKVTQSSRYLVKRTGEKVFLECVQDMDHENMFWYRQDPGLGLRLIYFSYDVKMKEKGDIPEGYSVSREKKERFSLILESASTNQTSMYLCASRFVGGTYEQYFGPGTRLTVT.

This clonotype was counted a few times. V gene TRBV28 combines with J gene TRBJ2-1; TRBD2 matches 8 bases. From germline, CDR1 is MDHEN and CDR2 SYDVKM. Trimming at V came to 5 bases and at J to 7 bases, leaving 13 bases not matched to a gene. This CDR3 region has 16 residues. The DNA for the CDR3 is TGTGCCAGCAGTACTCCGGGACTAGTTGCGAAGAATGAGCAGTTCTTC. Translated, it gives CASSTPGLVAKNEQFF.

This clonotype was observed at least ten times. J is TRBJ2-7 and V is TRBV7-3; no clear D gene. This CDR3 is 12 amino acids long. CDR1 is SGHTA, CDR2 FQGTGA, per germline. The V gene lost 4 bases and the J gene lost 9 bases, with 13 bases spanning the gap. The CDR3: CASSSTRERQYF. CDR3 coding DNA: TGTGCCAGCAGCTCAACGAGAGAGAGGCAGTACTTC.